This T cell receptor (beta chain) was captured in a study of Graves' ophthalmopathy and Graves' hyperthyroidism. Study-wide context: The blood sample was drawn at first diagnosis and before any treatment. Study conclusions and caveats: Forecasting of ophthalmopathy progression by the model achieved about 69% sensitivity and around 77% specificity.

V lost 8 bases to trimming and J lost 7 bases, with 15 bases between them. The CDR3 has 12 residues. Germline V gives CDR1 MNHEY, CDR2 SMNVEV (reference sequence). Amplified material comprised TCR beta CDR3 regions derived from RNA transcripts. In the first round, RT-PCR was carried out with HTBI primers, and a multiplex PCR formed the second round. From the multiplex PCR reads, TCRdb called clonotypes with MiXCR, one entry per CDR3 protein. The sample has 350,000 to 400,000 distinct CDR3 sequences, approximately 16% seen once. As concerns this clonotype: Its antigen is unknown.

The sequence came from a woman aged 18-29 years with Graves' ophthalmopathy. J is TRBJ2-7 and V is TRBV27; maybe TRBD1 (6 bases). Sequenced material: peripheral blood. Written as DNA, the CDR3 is TGTGCCAGCGGGACACCATTTCGGGAGCAGTACTTC. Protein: CASGTPFREQYF.